Below are 17 T cell receptor beta chains sequenced from a single sample in a study of cytomegalovirus exposure and HLA in healthy donors. Vbeta (60) and Jbeta (13) primers were used in the PCR. Repertoires were generated with immunoSEQ multiplex PCR, while TCRdb's copy carries only in-frame clones and drops some. The sample has roughly 100,000 clones; 66% are singletons. The sequenced sample was PBMCs. The receptors come from a woman aged 45-60 years in good health and CMV-seronegative.

This clone was recorded a few times. The V and J genes are TRBV6-5 and TRBJ1-2, with no clear D. Germline CDR1 and CDR2: MNHEY and SVGAGI. V shed 8 bases and J shed 0 bases, with 10 bases lying between them. The CDR3 runs 13 residues. CDR3 protein: CASRWSSNYGYTF. CDR3 DNA: TGTGCCAGCCGGTGGAGCTCTAACTATGGCTACACCTTC.

The CDR3 bases are TGTGCCAGCTCACCAGACATGAATCAGCCCCAGCATTTT. It specifies CASSPDMNQPQHF. The chain combines TRBV18 with TRBJ1-5; D unresolved. Germline V gene lookup returns CDR1 KGHSH and CDR2 LQKENI. V was clipped by 2 bases and J by 4 bases, with 6 bases between them. The CDR3 is 13 amino acids.

In this sample, this clone turned up once. The chain recombines TRBV7-2 with TRBJ1-1, with D unresolved. Germline loops: CDR1 SGHTA, CDR2 FQGNSA. V was pared by 5 bases and J by 1 base, with 11 bases between. There are 14 residues in the CDR3. The CDR3 reads CASSARLANTEAFF. The CDR3 nucleotides read TGTGCCAGCAGCGCCCGACTGGCGAACACTGAAGCTTTCTTT. Filled out from reference TRBV7-2 and TRBJ1-1, the complete variable domain reads GAGVSQSPSNKVTEKGKDVELRCDPISGHTALYWYRQSLGQGLEFLIYFQGNSAPDKSGLPSDRFSAERTGGSVSTLTIQRTQQEDSAVYLCASSARLANTEAFFGQGTRLTVV.

The chain combines TRBV29-1 with TRBJ2-5, with 8 bases lining up with TRBD1. CDR3 size: 12 residues. Germline lookup yields CDR1 SQVTM and CDR2 ANQGSEA. V lost 7 bases, J lost 5 bases, and 6 bases stayed unmatched. In DNA form, the CDR3 reads TGCAGCGGGAGGACAGGGTCGGAGACCCAGTACTTC. Translated: CSGRTGSETQYF.

This rearrangement joins TRBV5-8 to TRBJ1-4; a possible D gene is TRBD1 (6 bases). V dropped 3 bases and J dropped 8 bases, with 20 bases sitting between them. The CDR3 loop spans 16 amino acids. Germline CDR1 and CDR2: SGHTS and YDEGEE. CDR3 bases: TGTGCCAGCAGCTCGCGAAGCGGGATTGGGACAGAAAAACTGTTTTTT. As protein: CASSSRSGIGTEKLFF.

The DNA for the CDR3 is TGTGCCAGCATCCCCGGGGGGGCAGCCGGGGAGCTGTTTTTT. Its translation is CASIPGGAAGELFF. This chain joins TRBV28 and TRBJ2-2; 8 bases line up with TRBD2. Losses at the gene ends were 7 bases for V and 6 bases for J; bases not matched to a gene: 7. The CDR3 is 14 residues long. CDR1 is MDHEN, CDR2 SYDVKM, per germline.

This chain joins TRBV7-9 and TRBJ1-5; TRBD1 agrees at 10 bases. The V and J ends lost 3 bases and 0 bases, in that order; junction bases with no gene match: 11. This CDR3 contains 19 residues. The V gene's germline CDR1 is SEHNR and CDR2 FQNEAQ (reference sequence). The CDR3 region has the DNA TGTGCCAGCAGCTTCGGGAGTGGGACAGGGGACTATAGCAATCAGCCCCAGCATTTT. This translates into CASSFGSGTGDYSNQPQHF.

V usage is TRBV19 and J usage is TRBJ1-5; 9 bases map to TRBD1. CDR3 length: 14 amino acids. Germline CDR1 reads LNHDA; CDR2 reads SQIVND (reference sequence). The V segment lost 6 bases and the J segment 2 bases; nucleotides outside the gene matches: 2. The CDR3 DNA follows: TGTGCCAGTAGAAGGACAGGGGGCAATCAGCCCCAGCATTTT. Residues: CASRRTGGNQPQHF.

The chain couples TRBV2 to TRBJ1-4, with D perhaps TRBD1 (6 bases). Germline V gene sequence: CDR1 SNHLY, CDR2 FYNNEI. Trimming removed 2 bases from V and 8 bases from J, with 9 bases in between. This CDR3 spans 13 amino acids. CDR3 loop: CASSEQGPEKLFF. The CDR3, as DNA: TGTGCCAGCAGTGAACAGGGGCCCGAAAAACTGTTTTTT.

The chain has TRBV27 and TRBJ2-5; TRBD1 agrees at 9 bases. The J segment lost 7 bases and the V segment lost 7 bases, leaving 19 bases of the junction unmatched. This CDR3 region has 17 residues. Germline assignment: CDR1 MNHEY and CDR2 SMNVEV (reference sequence). CDR3 sequence: CASTYRRDRGGLGTQYF. Here the CDR3 DNA reads TGTGCCAGCACCTATCGGCGAGACAGGGGGGGGTTGGGGACCCAGTACTTC.

The chain is built from TRBV7-9 and TRBJ2-3, with D perhaps matching TRBD1 (6 bases). V lost 4 bases to trimming and J lost 4 bases, with 21 bases between them. Germline CDR1 SEHNR, CDR2 FQNEAQ (reference sequence). CDR3 length: 17 amino acids. The CDR3 is CASSSRGVRQAADTQYF. CDR3 coding DNA: TGTGCCAGCAGCTCCCGCGGTGTGAGACAGGCCGCAGATACGCAGTATTTT.

The rearrangement uses TRBV29-1 and TRBJ2-2, with 7 bases aligning to TRBD1. The germline V gene has CDR1 SQVTM and CDR2 ANQGSEA. The CDR3 loop spans 16 amino acids. V trimming: 0 bases; J trimming: 5 bases; junction bases outside the gene matches: 9. The CDR3 region is CSVEDGTDPGTGELFF. CDR3 DNA sequence: TGCAGCGTTGAAGACGGGACAGACCCCGGTACCGGGGAGCTGTTTTTT.

Only a few counts were recorded for this clone. This chain joins TRBV30 and TRBJ2-7, with 11 bases aligning to TRBD1. This CDR3 region has 12 residues. Germline loops: CDR1 GTSNPN, CDR2 SVGIG (reference sequence). V lost 5 bases, J lost 3 bases, and 0 bases stayed unmatched. The CDR3 bases are TGTGCCTGGGGGACAGGGGGCTACGAGCAGTACTTC. This sequence encodes CAWGTGGYEQYF. Together with reference TRBV30 and TRBJ2-7, the CDR3 gives the full variable domain: SQTIHQWPATLVQPVGSPLSLECTVEGTSNPNLYWYRQAAGRGLQLLFYSVGIGQISSEVPQNLSASRPQDRQFILSSKKLLLSDSGFYLCAWGTGGYEQYFGPGTRLTVT.

J is TRBJ2-3 and V is TRBV27, with 7 bases identical to TRBD2. Trimming at V came to 6 bases and at J to 0 bases, leaving 9 bases not matched to a gene. Germline values: CDR1 MNHEY, CDR2 SMNVEV (reference sequence). The CDR3 is 16 amino acids. For the CDR3, the DNA is TGTGCCAGCAGATCTCCTAGCGGCCTTAGCACAGATACGCAGTATTTT. It codes for CASRSPSGLSTDTQYF.

About this clone itself: An end of the junction does not agree with germline; a read error may underlie this. The chain employs TRBV19 and TRBJ1-1; 9 nucleotides match TRBD1. Germline CDR1 reads LNHDA; CDR2 reads SQIVND (reference sequence). The CDR3 loop spans 16 amino acids. The CDR3 region has the DNA TGTGCCAGTAAATCCCCGGACAGGGGTGTGAAAACTGAAGCTTTCTTT. Amino acid sequence: CASKSPDRGVKTEAFF.

The chain couples TRBV2 to TRBJ1-5; D remains ambiguous. Germline V gene data show CDR1 as SNHLY and CDR2 as FYNNEI. Trimming removed 4 bases at V and 5 bases at J, with 12 bases between. The CDR3 length is 14 residues. CDR3 nucleotides: TGTGCCAGCAGTGGTTCCGGGAGGGATCAGCCCCAGCATTTT. It specifies CASSGSGRDQPQHF.

This clone was found a few times. V is TRBV2 and J is TRBJ1-6, with D possibly matching TRBD1 (5 bases). The CDR3 loop spans 15 amino acids. V was pared by 3 bases and J by 4 bases, with 10 bases between. CDR1 is SNHLY and CDR2 is FYNNEI in the germline V gene. This chain's CDR3 is CASSDQGDYNSPLHF. The CDR3 region has the DNA TGTGCCAGCAGTGACCAAGGGGATTATAATTCACCCCTCCACTTT.